What follows are 16 T cell receptor beta chains derived from one specimen sequenced in a study of human T cells and chemical hapten exposure. Indicated time point: patch test 2, 6 weeks after DPC sensitization. Treatment in this sample: therapeutic diphenylcyclopropenone sensitization with weekly scalp DPC. One entry per CDR3 protein results from TCRdb running MiXCR on the RACE reads. This table has more than 110,000 distinct CDR3 sequences, 10% to 15% appearing once. The material sequenced was whole blood, taken in connection with sensitization to the hapten diphenylcyclopropenone (DPC). These receptors were collected from a woman in her forties or fifties with alopecia areata. Some clones in this sample may be carry-over from other donors' samples.

This clonotype has a handful of counts. This chain connects TRBV20-1 to TRBJ1-5; no firm D call. The CDR3 sequence is 14 residues long. With 2 bases removed from V and 7 bases from J, the gap between germline ends came to 15 bases. Germline CDR1 reads DFQATT; CDR2 reads SNEGSKA (reference sequence). The DNA of the CDR3 is TGCAGTGCTAGACCGACCTTCGAGGGCCAGCCCCAGCATTTT. It specifies CSARPTFEGQPQHF.

There are a few counts of this clonotype. V and J are TRBV6-5 and TRBJ2-1; 7 bases are a match to TRBD1. The CDR3 is made up of 15 amino acids. The germline CDR1 and CDR2 sequences are MNHEY and SVGAGI. The V gene end was trimmed by 6 bases and the J gene end by 0 bases; junction bases not matched to a gene: 5. CDR3 region: CASRLDRDSYNEQFF. Written as DNA, the CDR3 is TGTGCCAGCAGACTCGACAGGGACTCCTACAATGAGCAGTTCTTC.

This clonotype showed up just a few times. As DNA, the CDR3 is TGTGCCAGCAGCTCCCCGGGCCGCAATCAGCCCCAGCATTTT. It codes for CASSSPGRNQPQHF. V and J are TRBV7-9 and TRBJ1-5, with D uncertain. Germline lookup yields CDR1 SEHNR and CDR2 FQNEAQ (reference sequence). V gave up 4 bases and J gave up 2 bases, with 9 bases separating them. The CDR3 runs to 14 residues.

The chain links TRBV2 to TRBJ2-3; D is ambiguous. Trimming stripped 0 bases from V and 9 bases from J, with 4 bases between. The CDR3 runs 11 residues. The germline V gene encodes CDR1 SNHLY and CDR2 FYNNEI. DNA of the CDR3: TGTGCCAGCAGTGAAGCGAAGACGCAGTATTTT. Translating gives CASSEAKTQYF.

On this clonotype: A much larger clone sits a single nucleotide away, making a read error possible. V gene TRBV30 combines with J gene TRBJ2-7, with D unclear. CDR1 and CDR2 from the germline V gene are GTSNPN and SVGIG (reference sequence). V lost 2 bases, J lost 8 bases, and 19 bases lay in between. The CDR3 extends over 14 amino acids. The CDR3 DNA is TGTGCCTGGAGTCCATTCGGACCGCGGTACAAGCAGTACTTC. It is translated as CAWSPFGPRYKQYF.

This clonotype was observed a handful of times. The V call is TRBV5-1, the J call TRBJ2-7, with 7 bases lining up with TRBD2. Germline V gene data show CDR1 as SGHRS and CDR2 as YFSETQ. The CDR3 length is 15 residues. V lost 0 bases, J lost 3 bases, and 6 bases stayed unmatched. Here the CDR3 reads CASSLASGIIYEQYF. The CDR3, as DNA: TGCGCCAGCAGCTTGGCCAGCGGGATAATCTACGAGCAGTACTTC.

In its sample, this clonotype was seen a few times. This chain links TRBV10-1 with TRBJ2-1; D may be TRBD2 (5 bases). CDR1 WNHNN and CDR2 SYGVQD come from the germline V gene (reference sequence). V was shortened by 0 bases and J by 11 bases, with 11 bases between the two germline ends. The CDR3 has 13 amino acids. CDR3 coding DNA: TGCGCCAGCAGTGAGTCTAGTAGCGCTAAGCAGTTCTTC. It specifies CASSESSSAKQFF.

This clonotype was found a few times. V is TRBV21-1 and J is TRBJ1-5. TRBV21-1 is a pseudogene. This CDR3 contains 13 residues. As DNA, the CDR3 is TGTGCCCAGCATCAGCCCAGCAATCAGCCCCAGCATTTT. It translates to CAQHQPSNQPQHF.

This clonotype was picked up a small number of times. The CDR3 loop reads CASRPRDRANTGELFF. The CDR3, as DNA: TGTGCCAGCAGACCCCGGGACAGAGCAAACACCGGGGAGCTGTTTTTT. This chain uses TRBV7-9 with TRBJ2-2, with 7 bases aligning to TRBD1. The CDR3 contains 16 residues. Germline V gene data show CDR1 as SEHNR and CDR2 as FQNEAQ (reference sequence). Trimming at V came to 6 bases and at J to 2 bases, leaving 9 bases not matched to a gene.

This clonotype showed up just a few times. The chain joins TRBV6-6 to TRBJ1-1; D gene uncertain. The V end was cut by 7 bases, the J end by 7 bases, with 10 bases between. From germline, CDR1 is MNHNY and CDR2 SVGAGI (reference sequence). The CDR3 covers 11 residues. CDR3 coding DNA: TGTGCCAGCAACCCGGGAGGTGAAGCTTTCTTT. Translation: CASNPGGEAFF.

This clonotype has just a few counts. The chain links TRBV24-1 to TRBJ2-7; the D gene is possibly TRBD2 (5 bases). In germline, CDR1 is KGHDR, CDR2 SFDVKD. The CDR3 totals 13 residues. V was trimmed by 8 bases and J by 3 bases, leaving 13 bases between them. CDR3 loop: CATIRDPFYEQYF. The CDR3 nucleotides read TGTGCCACCATACGGGATCCGTTCTACGAGCAGTACTTC.

The chain couples TRBV5-4 to TRBJ1-1, with TRBD1 matching 9 bases. The V gene end was trimmed by 4 bases and the J gene end by 7 bases; junction bases not matched to a gene: 8. This CDR3 is built from 14 residues. From germline, CDR1 is SGHNT and CDR2 YYREEE (reference sequence). The DNA of the CDR3 is TGTGCCAGCAGCCTCGGACAGGGGAGATTTGAAGCTTTCTTT. This encodes CASSLGQGRFEAFF.

There are a few counts of this clonotype. The rearrangement joins TRBV3-1 to TRBJ1-5; D call uncertain. Germline assignment: CDR1 LGHDT and CDR2 YNNKEL (reference sequence). The CDR3 sequence is 15 residues long. V was shortened by 2 bases and J by 4 bases, with 12 bases between the two germline ends. The CDR3 region is CASSQSQVLNQPQHF. In DNA, the CDR3 is TGTGCCAGCAGCCAATCCCAGGTGTTAAATCAGCCCCAGCATTTT.

V and J are TRBV28 and TRBJ2-1; 13 nucleotides line up with TRBD2. Germline V gives CDR1 MDHEN, CDR2 SYDVKM. V shed 5 bases and J 0 bases; nucleotides not matched to a gene: 13. This CDR3 region has 20 residues. The CDR3 loop is CASSPSNIRLAGGSYNEQFF. The CDR3 DNA follows: TGTGCCAGCAGTCCATCAAATATACGACTAGCGGGGGGCTCCTACAATGAGCAGTTCTTC.

The chain has TRBV20-1 and TRBJ2-1, with D maybe TRBD2 (7 bases). CDR3 size: 14 residues. In germline, CDR1 is DFQATT, CDR2 SNEGSKA (reference sequence). V was trimmed by 0 bases and J by 7 bases, leaving 13 bases between them. CDR3 protein: CSARDVQGGNEQFF. For the CDR3, the DNA is TGCAGTGCTAGAGATGTACAGGGAGGGAATGAGCAGTTCTTC.

This clonotype was counted only a few times. The gene calls are TRBV6-2 or TRBV6-3 and TRBJ2-5, with 9 bases fitting TRBD1. CDR1 is MNHEY and CDR2 is SVGEGT in the germline V gene. V lost 4 bases, J lost 10 bases, and 4 bases stayed unmatched. The CDR3 has 12 residues. The CDR3 coding sequence is TGTGCCAGCAGTTCCCGGGACAGGGACCAGTACTTC. Translated: CASSSRDRDQYF.